These 28 T cell receptor beta chains share one sample of origin, sequenced in a study of T cell clones after liver transplantation (dated by TCRdb to the late 2010s). The library relied on the immunoSEQ multiplex PCR assay. Held by TCRdb, this immuneACCESS table contains in-frame sequences only and omits some clones. Under half of the omission traces to an unresolved V gene where checked; the cause of the rest is unknown. The sample table contains tens of thousands of clones; only one count was recorded for around four fifths of them. The ten largest clones capture more than 0.45% of the sample. The sequencing used CD4+ T cells from blood, collected 45 to 46 months after liver transplant. The receptors were gathered from a human patient who received a liver transplant. Following a transplant, some T cells may be graft donor cells, not patient cells.

The CDR3 nucleotides read TGTGCCAGCAGCCTGGGTGGCGGGAGGAGCGATGAGCAGTTCTTC. This gives the protein CASSLGGGRSDEQFF. The chain couples TRBV6-6 to TRBJ2-1; 8 bases align to TRBD2. Germline V gene data show CDR1 as MNHNY and CDR2 as SVGAGI (reference sequence). V gave up 6 bases and J gave up 8 bases; unmatched junction bases: 12. This CDR3 has 15 residues.

The V and J genes are TRBV7-9 and TRBJ2-1; 9 nucleotides align to TRBD2. In germline, CDR1 is SEHNR, CDR2 FQNEAQ (reference sequence). The CDR3 covers 16 residues. The trim removed 7 bases at V and 6 bases at J, leaving 13 bases unmatched. CDR3 DNA: TGTGCCAGCATTATTAACCGGATTAGCGGGAGCAATGAGCAGTTCTTC. Translating it yields CASIINRISGSNEQFF. Full variable domain (missing parts from reference TRBV7-9 and TRBJ2-1): DTGVSQNPRHKITKRGQNVTFRCDPISEHNRLYWYRQTLGQGPEFLTYFQNEAQLEKSRLLSDRFSAERPKGSFSTLEIQRTEQGDSAMYLCASIINRISGSNEQFFGPGTRLTVL.

For this clone: The same CDR3 arises from other DNA sequences in this sample as well. V usage is TRBV28 and J usage is TRBJ1-1; D is uncertain. The CDR3 sequence is 11 residues long. Germline V lookup: CDR1 MDHEN, CDR2 SYDVKM. V was cut by 3 bases and J by 5 bases, with 4 bases left in between. The CDR3 spells CASSLSTEAFF. The CDR3 bases are TGTGCCAGCAGTTTGTCTACTGAAGCTTTCTTT. Looking up the rest from reference TRBV28 and TRBJ1-1 gives the full variable domain: DVKVTQSSRYLVKRTGEKVFLECVQDMDHENMFWYRQDPGLGLRLIYFSYDVKMKEKGDIPEGYSVSREKKERFSLILESASTNQTSMYLCASSLSTEAFFGQGTRLTVV.

The chain combines TRBV18 with TRBJ2-7, with 9 bases aligning to TRBD1. The CDR3 sequence is 14 residues long. Germline V lookup: CDR1 KGHSH, CDR2 LQKENI. V lost 5 bases, J lost 2 bases, and 4 bases stayed unmatched. The CDR3 coding sequence is TGTGCCAGCTCATCCGGGACAGGGACCTACGAGCAGTACTTC. This encodes CASSSGTGTYEQYF.

The chain joins TRBV6-5 to TRBJ1-1; D is uncertain. Trimming took 8 bases from V and 0 from J, leaving 10 bases between them. Germline V lookup: CDR1 MNHEY, CDR2 SVGAGI. The CDR3 runs to 13 residues. DNA for the CDR3: TGTGCCAGCCACCCGGGATTGAACACTGAAGCTTTCTTT. Translation gives CASHPGLNTEAFF.

The rearrangement joins TRBV7-2 to TRBJ2-5, with 10 positions matching TRBD1. Germline V CDR1 and CDR2: SGHTA, FQGNSA. The CDR3 has 16 residues. Trimming at V came to 3 bases and at J to 5 bases, leaving 9 bases not matched to a gene. The CDR3 spells CASSFTGGQGDETQYF. As DNA, the CDR3 is TGTGCCAGCAGCTTTACCGGAGGACAGGGGGATGAGACCCAGTACTTC.

This clone was counted between two and nine times. The rearrangement links TRBV6-1 to TRBJ1-5, with 7 bases aligning to TRBD1. CDR1 MNHNS and CDR2 SASEGT come from the germline V gene. Trimming cost V 8 bases and J 0 bases; bases outside gene matches: 7. The CDR3 is 15 amino acids. The CDR3 DNA follows: TGTGCCAGCGGGGACAGAGGACCTAGCAATCAGCCCCAGCATTTT. Protein sequence: CASGDRGPSNQPQHF.

The chain employs TRBV7-2 and TRBJ2-7; D is uncertain. Germline CDR1 reads SGHTA; CDR2 reads FQGNSA. CDR3 length equals 14 residues. Trimming stripped 2 bases from V and 1 base from J, with 9 bases between. The CDR3 protein is CASSLIGHSYEQYF. The CDR3 bases are TGTGCCAGCAGCTTAATTGGCCATTCCTACGAGCAGTACTTC.

The chain joins TRBV29-1 to TRBJ2-7; D unresolved. Trimming left V 4 bases short and J 0 bases short, with 13 bases between. CDR3 length: 14 residues. Germline lookup yields CDR1 SQVTM and CDR2 ANQGSEA. CDR3 sequence reads: CSVGGRWSSYEQYF. The CDR3 DNA sequence: TGCAGCGTTGGGGGAAGGTGGAGCTCCTACGAGCAGTACTTC.

The chain recombines TRBV18 with TRBJ2-2; either TRBD1 or TRBD2 may fit D (6 bases each). The CDR3 is 17 amino acids. The germline CDR1 and CDR2 sequences are KGHSH and LQKENI. V dropped 3 bases and J dropped 2 bases, with 16 bases sitting between them. The CDR3 protein is CASSPRGSGRNTGELFF. For the CDR3, the DNA is TGTGCCAGCTCACCCAGGGGCTCCGGGAGAAACACCGGGGAGCTGTTTTTT.

The chain carries TRBV28 and TRBJ2-3; 9 bases line up with TRBD2. Germline assignment: CDR1 MDHEN and CDR2 SYDVKM. J lost 11 bases, V lost 2 bases, and 5 bases had no gene match. This CDR3 has 13 residues. The CDR3 is CASSLGTSRGQYF. The DNA of the CDR3 is TGTGCCAGCAGTTTAGGGACTAGCCGGGGGCAGTATTTT.

This chain links TRBV28 with TRBJ1-1; D not certain. This CDR3 spans 11 amino acids. CDR1 and CDR2 (germline): MDHEN, SYDVKM. Trimming left V 3 bases short and J 6 bases short, with 5 bases between. The CDR3 DNA reads TGTGCCAGCAGTTTGAGGGCTGAAGCTTTCTTT. Protein sequence: CASSLRAEAFF.

This clone was found once. V usage is TRBV5-4 and J usage is TRBJ2-6; no definite D call. Germline V gene lookup returns CDR1 SGHNT and CDR2 YYREEE (reference sequence). The ends were cut back, 1 base at V and 1 base at J, with 6 bases in the middle. CDR3 length equals 15 residues. CDR3 coding DNA: TGTGCCAGCAGCTTGACCCTTTCTGGGGCCAACGTCCTGACTTTC. Protein sequence: CASSLTLSGANVLTF.

The genes are TRBV28 and TRBJ1-5, with D possibly being TRBD1 (5 bases). Trimming took off 6 bases at V and 2 bases at J, with 17 bases between the two ends. Germline-derived CDR1 and CDR2 are MDHEN and SYDVKM. The CDR3 has 16 amino acids. The DNA of the CDR3 is TGTGCCAGCAGACCCATCGGGGCGGTTGGCAATCAGCCCCAGCATTTT. This gives the protein CASRPIGAVGNQPQHF.

The CDR3 region has the DNA TGTGCCAGCAGCTCACAGGGCCCGATAAGAAATCAGCCCCAGCATTTT. It specifies CASSSQGPIRNQPQHF. J is TRBJ1-5 and V is TRBV7-2; TRBD1 might be the D (6 bases). Germline CDR1 is SGHTA and CDR2 is FQGNSA. V was shortened by 4 bases and J by 4 bases, with 17 bases between the two germline ends. This CDR3 has 16 residues.

The chain joins TRBV6-1 to TRBJ1-5, with a tentative D call TRBD1 (6 bases). CDR1 and CDR2 from the germline V gene are MNHNS and SASEGT. The CDR3 spans 14 residues. V was trimmed by 3 bases and J by 5 bases, leaving 11 bases between them. In DNA, the CDR3 is TGTGCCAGCAGTGAGAACGGACAGTATCAGCCCCAGCATTTT. Its protein is CASSENGQYQPQHF.

The gene calls are TRBV4-3 and TRBJ2-3, with D perhaps TRBD1 (5 bases). Trimming cost V 0 bases and J 0 bases, with 13 bases left between them. This CDR3 is built from 17 residues. The V gene's germline CDR1 is LGHNA and CDR2 YSLEER. Here the CDR3 reads CASSQDSTGTSTDTQYF. The CDR3 nucleotides are TGCGCCAGCAGCCAAGATTCAACAGGAACTAGCACAGATACGCAGTATTTT.

The CDR3 DNA sequence: TGTGCCAGCAGTGGTGCGAGGGCCACTGAAGCTTTCTTT. Translating gives CASSGARATEAFF. The chain employs TRBV2 and TRBJ1-1; D is uncertain. This CDR3 has 13 residues. Germline V gene lookup returns CDR1 SNHLY and CDR2 FYNNEI. Trimming cost V 4 bases and J 4 bases, with 10 bases left between them.

The chain carries TRBV6-6 and TRBJ2-7; 8 bases line up with TRBD1. CDR1 is MNHNY and CDR2 is SVGAGI in the germline V gene (reference sequence). Germline trimming cut 5 bases from V and 3 bases from J; bases unmatched to any gene: 12. The length of the CDR3 is 16 residues. The DNA of the CDR3 is TGTGCCAGCAGTCGAGCAGGGGGCCCAGGGGTCTACGAGCAGTACTTC. This encodes CASSRAGGPGVYEQYF.

This clone was seen only once. The CDR3 sequence is CASSFLAGGLGEQFF. Written as DNA, the CDR3 is TGTGCCAGCAGTTTTTTAGCGGGAGGGTTAGGGGAGCAGTTCTTC. J is TRBJ2-1 and V is TRBV28; 11 nucleotides agree with TRBD2. V dropped 3 bases and J dropped 10; count of bases not matched to a gene: 8. CDR1 and CDR2 (germline): MDHEN, SYDVKM. The CDR3 has 15 amino acids.

J is TRBJ2-1 and V is TRBV19; the D is unclear. The CDR3 is 11 amino acids. The V gene lost 4 bases and the J gene lost 2 bases, with 0 bases spanning the gap. Germline CDR1 is LNHDA and CDR2 is SQIVND (reference sequence). DNA for the CDR3: TGTGCCAGTAGTACCTACAATGAGCAGTTCTTC. It yields the protein CASSTYNEQFF.

This clone was counted a single time. CDR3 nucleotides: TGTGCCAGCAGCATGAGAGCGGGAGGAGCGCCCTACGAGCAGTACTTC. Amino acids: CASSMRAGGAPYEQYF. The chain is built from TRBV5-4 and TRBJ2-7; TRBD2 matches at 9 bases. V shed 4 bases and J 2 bases; nucleotides not matched to a gene: 10. Germline V gene data show CDR1 as SGHNT and CDR2 as YYREEE (reference sequence). The CDR3 consists of 16 residues.

This chain uses TRBV28 with TRBJ1-3, with 8 nucleotides matching TRBD1. This CDR3 spans 15 amino acids. CDR1 and CDR2 (germline): MDHEN, SYDVKM. V gave up 5 bases and J gave up 4 bases; unmatched junction bases: 7. This CDR3 reads CASSHQGARGNTIYF. The CDR3 DNA reads as TGTGCCAGCAGTCATCAGGGGGCGCGAGGAAACACCATATATTTT.

V and J are TRBV18 and TRBJ2-1; D is unclear. Germline CDR1 and CDR2: KGHSH and LQKENI. Trimming took off 3 bases at V and 9 bases at J, with 12 bases between the two ends. This CDR3 is 13 amino acids long. CDR3 bases: TGTGCCAGCTCACCGACTGGTCCCCCTGAGCAGTTCTTC. This codes for CASSPTGPPEQFF.

J is TRBJ2-3 and V is TRBV19; 7 nucleotides agree with TRBD2. The CDR3 spans 13 residues. Germline assignment: CDR1 LNHDA and CDR2 SQIVND (reference sequence). V lost 4 bases to trimming and J lost 6 bases; unmatched junction nucleotides: 4. CDR3 bases: TGTGCCAGTAGTAAAGCACTAGCGGATACGCAGTATTTT. Translated: CASSKALADTQYF.

V and J are TRBV5-6 and TRBJ2-1; D unclear. The CDR3 length is 12 residues. Per the germline V gene, CDR1 is SGHDT and CDR2 is YYEEEE. V was pared by 7 bases and J by 4 bases, with 9 bases between. CDR3 bases: TGTGCCAGCGGACGGGTTTACAATGAGCAGTTCTTC. Its protein is CASGRVYNEQFF.

This chain joins TRBV19 and TRBJ1-1; 10 bases line up with TRBD1. Germline V gene sequence: CDR1 LNHDA, CDR2 SQIVND (reference sequence). CDR3 length equals 16 residues. V dropped 5 bases and J dropped 3; count of bases not matched to a gene: 9. CDR3 sequence: CASSSLGQGKDTEAFF. CDR3 bases: TGTGCCAGTAGTTCACTGGGACAGGGGAAAGACACTGAAGCTTTCTTT. Supplemented by reference TRBV19 and TRBJ1-1, the full variable domain reads DGGITQSPKYLFRKEGQNVTLSCEQNLNHDAMYWYRQDPGQGLRLIYYSQIVNDFQKGDIAEGYSVSREKKESFPLTVTSAQKNPTAFYLCASSSLGQGKDTEAFFGQGTRLTVV.

The CDR3 DNA reads TGTGCCAGCAGCGTAACTAGCGGGGAGGCTAGCACAGATACGCAGTATTTT. This encodes CASSVTSGEASTDTQYF. V is TRBV9 and J is TRBJ2-3; 10 bases are shared with TRBD2. There are 17 residues in the CDR3. Germline CDR1 is SGDLS and CDR2 is YYNGEE. Unmatched junction bases numbered 5, after V lost 1 base and J lost 0 bases.